This passage covers 23 T cell receptor beta chains from one sample sequenced in a study of blood T cells in healthy people across ages (dated by TCRdb to about 2015). The library was generated by 5' RACE. This sample was sequenced with an Illumina HiSeq 2500. A second roughly 6 to 12 cycle PCR used a sample-barcoded 5' primer and a J-beta primer mix. TCRdb's own reprocessing of the public reads used fastp at Q25 and MiXCR and kept productive beta chains. Under each unique CDR3 protein, matching rows form one entry showing the most common genes and DNA. In this sample the table shows roughly 1,500,000 distinct CDR3 sequences, around 36% of which occur a single time. The top ten clonotypes cover 11% of the sample. Sequenced sample: blood. The receptors stem from a woman under 40 in good health.

This chain links TRBV27 with TRBJ1-1, with a possible D match to TRBD1 (6 bases). Between the trimmed V and J ends, which lost 2 bases and 7 bases, there was a span of 11 bases. The CDR3 loop spans 13 amino acids. From germline, CDR1 is MNHEY and CDR2 SMNVEV (reference sequence). CDR3 region: CASSLGQGREAFF. The CDR3 DNA follows: TGTGCCAGCAGTTTAGGGCAGGGGCGTGAAGCTTTCTTT.

The rearrangement joins TRBV9 to TRBJ1-1; D is undetermined. The CDR3 runs 14 residues. Germline lookup yields CDR1 SGDLS and CDR2 YYNGEE. V was pared by 4 bases and J by 7 bases, with 17 bases between. The CDR3 DNA sequence: TGTGCCAGCAGCACAGACCCCGGACGGGATGAAGCTTTCTTT. This gives the protein CASSTDPGRDEAFF. The full variable domain, with the rest looked up from reference TRBV9 and TRBJ1-1, is DSGVTQTPKHLITATGQRVTLRCSPRSGDLSVYWYQQSLDQGLQFLIQYYNGEERAKGNILERFSAQQFPDLHSELNLSSLELGDSALYFCASSTDPGRDEAFFGQGTRLTVV.

This clonotype was seen more than once but under ten times. The chain combines TRBV5-1 with TRBJ2-5; D unclear. Germline V gene sequence: CDR1 SGHRS, CDR2 YFSETQ. V dropped 4 bases and J dropped 5 bases, with 18 bases sitting between them. CDR3 length: 15 amino acids. CDR3 in amino acids: CASSVRGARTETQYF. CDR3 DNA: TGCGCCAGCAGCGTGAGAGGCGCAAGAACCGAGACCCAGTACTTC.

The chain carries TRBV9 and TRBJ2-5; 7 bases agree with TRBD2. Germline CDR1 and CDR2: SGDLS and YYNGEE. This CDR3 is built from 15 residues. After removal of 0 bases from V and 3 bases from J, the junction contained 5 bases not matched to a gene. The DNA of the CDR3 is TGTGCCAGCAGCGTAGATGTCGGGACTAAAGAGACCCAGTACTTC. Translated, it gives CASSVDVGTKETQYF.

In the case of this clonotype: This may arise from a read error, as a much more abundant clone is one base away. The gene calls are TRBV13 and TRBJ2-7; a weak D match, TRBD1 (6 bases). Germline values: CDR1 PRHDT, CDR2 FYEKMQ (reference sequence). The CDR3 covers 19 residues. The V and J ends lost 5 bases and 1 base respectively, with 27 bases between them. The CDR3 is CASSPRVGVVGHVSYEQYF. Here the CDR3 DNA reads TGTGCCAGCAGCCCTCGAGTCGGAGTAGTGGGACACGTATCCTACGAGCAGTACTTC.

This chain uses TRBV15 with TRBJ2-1; 8 positions match TRBD1. This CDR3 region has 14 residues. J was trimmed by 5 bases and V by 3 bases; bases with no gene match: 3. CDR1 and CDR2 (germline): LNHNV, YYDKDF (reference sequence). CDR3 in DNA: TGTGCCACCAGCAGGAACAGGGGGAACAATGAGCAGTTCTTC. As protein: CATSRNRGNNEQFF.

This clonotype was seen more than once but under ten times. Sequence at one end of the junction differs from germline and may be a read error. The chain joins TRBV7-2 to TRBJ2-1, with D tentatively TRBD2 (6 bases). The CDR3 consists of 15 residues. Germline values: CDR1 SGHTA, CDR2 FQGNSA. The chain's CDR3 is CASSLVGGRENEQFF. The CDR3 DNA sequence: TGTGCCAGCAGTTTAGTGGGCGGGCGGGAAAATGAGCAGTTCTTC.

The chain couples TRBV20-1 to TRBJ2-7; D may be TRBD1 (6 bases). Germline V gene sequence: CDR1 DFQATT, CDR2 SNEGSKA (reference sequence). V lost 6 bases and J lost 5, with 17 bases in between. The CDR3 runs to 13 residues. CDR3 region: CSALQGKGDEQYF. DNA of the CDR3: TGCAGTGCCTTACAGGGTAAGGGGGACGAGCAGTACTTC.

The rearrangement uses TRBV5-1 and TRBJ2-7; D is unresolved. V gave up 4 bases and J gave up 5 bases, with 10 bases separating them. This CDR3 region has 12 residues. The germline V gene has CDR1 SGHRS and CDR2 YFSETQ. As DNA, the CDR3 is TGCGCCAGCAGCCGGGTGGGGAACGAGCAGTACTTC. Amino acids: CASSRVGNEQYF.

This chain joins TRBV6-1 and TRBJ1-4; D gene ambiguous. The CDR3 spans 14 residues. Germline V gene data show CDR1 as MNHNS and CDR2 as SASEGT. V was trimmed by 7 bases and J by 2 bases, leaving 11 bases between them. The CDR3 here is CASKRGSTNEKLFF. CDR3 bases: TGTGCCAGCAAACGGGGATCGACTAATGAAAAACTGTTTTTT.

V gene TRBV5-6 combines with J gene TRBJ2-7, with 9 bases aligning to TRBD2. Germline V gives CDR1 SGHDT, CDR2 YYEEEE. V shed 3 bases and J 9 bases; nucleotides not matched to a gene: 10. The CDR3 runs 14 residues. CDR3 sequence (DNA): TGTGCCAGCAGCTGGGAAGGTAGCGGGAGAGCGCAGTACTTC. This translates into CASSWEGSGRAQYF.

This clonotype was picked up one time. The CDR3 bases are TGTGCCAGTCGGGACCCCAATGACTATGGCTACACCTTC. Its protein product is CASRDPNDYGYTF. This rearrangement joins TRBV27 to TRBJ1-2; tentatively, D is TRBD1 (5 bases). V was shortened by 9 bases and J by 3 bases, with 14 bases between the two germline ends. CDR1 and CDR2 from the germline V gene are MNHEY and SMNVEV (reference sequence). CDR3 length: 13 amino acids.

DNA for the CDR3: TGCAGTGCTAGAGATCTACCTAGCGGGGTCTACGAGCAGTACTTC. The encoded protein is CSARDLPSGVYEQYF. The chain uses TRBV20-1 and TRBJ2-5; 9 bases map to TRBD2. The J call is uncertain, as TRBJ2-7 better fits the DNA end. In germline, CDR1 is DFQATT, CDR2 SNEGSKA (reference sequence). The CDR3 spans 15 residues.

CDR3 loop: CASTAANEQFF. The CDR3 nucleotides read TGTGCCAGCACCGCTGCGAATGAGCAGTTCTTC. The chain links TRBV7-2 to TRBJ2-1; D remains ambiguous. This CDR3 is 11 amino acids long. CDR1 and CDR2 from the germline V gene are SGHTA and FQGNSA. V lost 7 bases, J lost 7 bases, and 8 bases lay in between.

The chain combines TRBV10-3 with TRBJ2-7; 9 bases map to TRBD1. V dropped 8 bases and J dropped 3; count of bases not matched to a gene: 5. Germline CDR1 is ENHRY and CDR2 is SYGVKD. This CDR3 comprises 13 residues. The CDR3 reads CAIARDRVYEQYF. In nucleotides, the CDR3 is TGTGCCATCGCCCGGGACAGGGTCTACGAGCAGTACTTC.

Note on this clonotype: Germline and junction disagree at one end, which may indicate a read error. The rearrangement uses TRBV30 and TRBJ2-4; D gene unclear. The V gene's germline CDR1 is GTSNPN and CDR2 SVGIG (reference sequence). The CDR3 is made up of 12 amino acids. CDR3 region: CAWRSDFNIRYF. CDR3 DNA sequence: TGTGCCTGGAGATCAGACTTCAACATTCGGTACTTC. The complete variable domain, with remaining parts taken from reference TRBV30 and TRBJ2-4, reads SQTIHQWPATLVQPVGSPLSLECTVEGTSNPNLYWYRQAAGRGLQLLFYSVGIGQISSEVPQNLSASRPQDRQFILSSKKLLLSDSGFYLCAWRSDFNIRYFGAGTRLSVL.

This chain uses TRBV5-1 with TRBJ2-2; D gene uncertain. CDR1 is SGHRS, CDR2 YFSETQ, per germline. This CDR3 has 14 residues. Trimming took 0 bases from V and 5 from J, leaving 8 bases between them. As DNA, the CDR3 is TGCGCCAGCAGCTTGGGCGAGCCTACCGGGGAGCTGTTTTTT. Its translation is CASSLGEPTGELFF.

This clonotype was seen a few times. The chain couples TRBV29-1 to TRBJ2-5, with D possibly being TRBD2 (7 bases). The V end lost 3 bases, the J end lost 11 bases, and 19 bases lay between the germline ends. The CDR3 is 13 residues long. Germline lookup yields CDR1 SQVTM and CDR2 ANQGSEA. The CDR3 sequence is CSVEVGEGGEQYF. CDR3 sequence (DNA): TGCAGCGTTGAGGTGGGGGAGGGGGGGGAGCAGTACTTC.

A remark on this clonotype: A much larger clone sits a single nucleotide away, making a read error possible. CDR3 loop: CSVDLGPNIYEEYF. For the CDR3, the DNA is TGCAGCGTTGATTTAGGGCCAAATATCTACGAGGAGTACTTC. The V gene is TRBV29-1, the J gene TRBJ2-7; the D is unclear. Looked up from germline, CDR1 is SQVTM and CDR2 is ANQGSEA. The CDR3 has 14 residues.

This clonotype was detected only a few times. The chain is built from TRBV6-2 or TRBV6-3 and TRBJ1-6, with a possible D match to TRBD1 (6 bases). V dropped 8 bases and J dropped 5 bases, with 16 bases sitting between them. The germline gives CDR1 MNHEY, CDR2 SVGEGT. The CDR3 is 15 amino acids. The CDR3 sequence is CASRVGDNNNSPLHF. Here the CDR3 DNA reads TGTGCCAGCCGGGTAGGGGACAACAATAATTCACCCCTCCACTTT.

The rearrangement links TRBV4-2 to TRBJ2-2, with D perhaps matching TRBD2 (5 bases). The CDR3 spans 17 residues. V was pared by 0 bases and J by 0 bases, with 11 bases between. The V gene's germline CDR1 is LGHNA and CDR2 YNFKEQ. The CDR3 here is CASSQDPFSANTGELFF. The CDR3 DNA sequence: TGTGCCAGCAGCCAAGATCCCTTTAGCGCGAACACCGGGGAGCTGTTTTTT.

V and J are TRBV20-1 and TRBJ2-1; no clear D. V lost 5 bases and J 4 bases, leaving 18 bases between the germline ends. The germline gives CDR1 DFQATT, CDR2 SNEGSKA (reference sequence). The CDR3 runs 15 residues. The CDR3 protein is CSAGPPNGDYNEQFF. In nucleotides, the CDR3 is TGCAGTGCTGGACCTCCCAATGGGGATTACAATGAGCAGTTCTTC.

This clonotype was detected only a few times. The V gene is TRBV7-2, the J gene TRBJ2-1; 10 nucleotides align to TRBD2. V lost 4 bases, J lost 1 base, and 7 bases stayed unmatched. Germline V CDR1 and CDR2: SGHTA, FQGNSA. This CDR3 has 17 residues. The CDR3 nucleotides read TGTGCCAGCAGCTCTCCAGCGGGGGGGTTTTCCTACAATGAGCAGTTCTTC. This encodes CASSSPAGGFSYNEQFF.